These 24 T cell receptor beta chains share one sample of origin, sequenced in a study of tumor-infiltrating lymphocytes in primary liver carcinoma. TCR beta cDNA was made from 500 ng total RNA with a constant-region primer. Three nested multiplex PCR rounds of slightly modified ARM-PCR generated TCR beta libraries. It was with TRBV1-TRBV30 forward primers and a C-beta reverse primer that the first two PCR rounds were run, at around 9 cycles each. From the multiplex PCR reads, TCRdb called clonotypes with MiXCR, one entry per CDR3 protein. Of around 50,000 distinct CDR3 sequences detected, 70% to 75% appear once; the ten largest clones hold more than 25%. Co-extraction of both nucleic acids (RNA and DNA) used roughly 19-33 mg of unsorted bulk tissue. Material: liver tumor tissue from sampling region 3. Documented subset: tumor region T3, left-lateral pole. The receptors come from a man aged 40-50 years with primary liver carcinoma and hepatitis B virus infection.

As concerns this clonotype: Germline is not matched at one junction end, which may reflect a read error. The chain couples TRBV29-1 to TRBJ2-1, with TRBD2 matching 9 bases. This CDR3 region has 15 residues. The germline gives CDR1 SQVTM, CDR2 ANQGSEA. The CDR3 protein is CSIEDSSGRLDVQFF. The CDR3 DNA reads TGCAGCATTGAAGATAGTAGCGGGAGACTGGATGTGCAGTTCTTC.

Many counts were recorded for this clonotype. The gene calls are TRBV7-8 and TRBJ2-5; the match to TRBD1 covers 7 bases. From germline, CDR1 is SGHVS and CDR2 FQNEAQ. V shed 5 bases and J 2 bases; nucleotides not matched to a gene: 11. The CDR3 has 16 residues. This chain's CDR3 is CASSPRRAGGQETQYF. CDR3 in DNA: TGTGCCAGCAGCCCCCGGAGAGCAGGGGGTCAAGAGACCCAGTACTTC.

The rearrangement joins TRBV29-1 to TRBJ2-1; the D call may be TRBD1 or TRBD2 (7 bases each). Germline V gene sequence: CDR1 SQVTM, CDR2 ANQGSEA. The CDR3 is 18 residues long. Trimming cost V 1 base and J 6 bases, with 25 bases left between them. The CDR3 DNA follows: TGCAGCGTTGAAGGGGGGGGTTGGGTAGGGGGCCCTTCCAATGAGCAGTTCTTC. It specifies CSVEGGGWVGGPSNEQFF.

With regard to this clonotype: One junction end disagrees with the germline gene, perhaps due to a read error. The gene calls are TRBV4-1 and TRBJ2-1, with 10 positions matching TRBD2. Germline V gene sequence: CDR1 MGHRA, CDR2 YSYEKL. The CDR3 is made up of 19 amino acids. CDR3 nucleotides: TGCGCCAGCGGCCGACGGACCTATAGCGGGGGGAGCTCCAACAATGAGCAGTTCTTC. This sequence encodes CASGRRTYSGGSSNNEQFF.

As to this clonotype: This CDR3 is missing its conserved last phenylalanine or tryptophan, likely due to a read error. The chain uses TRBV6-6 and TRBJ1-6; possibly TRBD1 for D (5 bases). The germline CDR1 and CDR2 sequences are MNHNY and SVGAGI (reference sequence). The CDR3 length is 15 residues. Trimming removed 2 bases from V and 6 bases from J, with 11 bases in between. The CDR3 reads CASSYTEGINSPLHS. DNA of the CDR3: TGTGCCAGCAGTTACACGGAGGGGATTAATTCACCCCTCCACTCT.

This clonotype was counted ten times or more. The chain couples TRBV28 to TRBJ2-7; the D gene is possibly TRBD2 (6 bases). Germline lookup yields CDR1 MDHEN and CDR2 SYDVKM. V shed 6 bases and J shed 7 bases, with 22 bases lying between them. The length of the CDR3 is 15 residues. The CDR3: CASSQTAGYPGEQYF. CDR3 nucleotide sequence: TGTGCCAGCAGCCAAACGGCGGGGTATCCGGGAGAGCAGTACTTC. The full variable domain, completed using reference TRBV28 and TRBJ2-7, is DVKVTQSSRYLVKRTGEKVFLECVQDMDHENMFWYRQDPGLGLRLIYFSYDVKMKEKGDIPEGYSVSREKKERFSLILESASTNQTSMYLCASSQTAGYPGEQYFGPGTRLTVT.

The chain links TRBV9 to TRBJ2-2, with D tentatively TRBD1 (5 bases). The V gene's germline CDR1 is SGDLS and CDR2 YYNGEE. The CDR3 length is 15 residues. Trimming took 3 bases from V and 3 from J, leaving 12 bases between them. The CDR3 sequence: CASSAQGSDTGELFF. The CDR3 coding sequence is TGTGCCAGCAGCGCGCAGGGATCGGACACCGGGGAGCTGTTTTTT. The full variable domain, in which reference TRBV9 and TRBJ2-2 provide the parts outside the CDR3, is DSGVTQTPKHLITATGQRVTLRCSPRSGDLSVYWYQQSLDQGLQFLIQYYNGEERAKGNILERFSAQQFPDLHSELNLSSLELGDSALYFCASSAQGSDTGELFFGEGSRLTVL.

A remark on this clonotype: A read error may be the cause here, since a much bigger clone is one base away. This chain links TRBV28 with TRBJ1-1, with D tentatively TRBD1 (5 bases). Germline CDR1 MDHEN, CDR2 SYDVKM. The CDR3 sequence is 13 residues long. The CDR3 here is CASRLRQNNEAFF. CDR3 DNA: TGTGCCAGCAGACTACGACAGAACAATGAAGCTTTCTTT.

About this clonotype: One junction end does not reproduce the germline sequence, and a read error may be involved. The rearrangement uses TRBV10-1 and TRBJ2-3; maybe TRBD2 (5 bases). From germline, CDR1 is WNHNN and CDR2 SYGVQD (reference sequence). There are 16 residues in the CDR3. This CDR3 is CANSDLRESVTDTQYF. For the CDR3, the DNA is TGCGCCAACAGTGACTTGAGGGAGTCCGTGACAGATACGCAGTATTTT.

This clonotype was seen many times. A single base separates this from a much larger clone, so it may be a read error. V usage is TRBV12-3 or TRBV12-4 and J usage is TRBJ1-1; no reliable D call. The CDR3 runs to 13 residues. The CDR3 sequence is CASSLSDLTEALF. In nucleotides, the CDR3 is TGTGCCAGCAGTTTATCGGATCTCACTGAAGCTCTCTTT.

This rearrangement joins TRBV10-3 to TRBJ2-7; the match to TRBD2 covers 10 bases. CDR1 and CDR2 (germline): ENHRY, SYGVKD. The CDR3 runs to 13 residues. In DNA, the CDR3 is TGTGCTACCCAGCGGGAGGGCTCCTACGAGCAGTACTTC. Its protein product is CATQREGSYEQYF.

This clonotype occurred many times. The rearrangement joins TRBV7-8 to TRBJ2-1; D remains unclear. Germline V lookup: CDR1 SGHVS, CDR2 FQNEAQ. This CDR3 contains 8 residues. CDR3 coding DNA: TGTGCAACGGGTGAGCAGTTCTTC. It encodes CATGEQFF.

This clonotype has just one count. The junction departs from germline at one end; a sequencing error may be responsible. V gene TRBV5-5 combines with J gene TRBJ1-2; D uncertain. Germline CDR1 SGHKS, CDR2 YYEKEE (reference sequence). This CDR3 has 13 residues. Written as DNA, the CDR3 is TGCGCCAGCAGCTCTAATATAGGGTTAAGCTACACCTTC. Translating it yields CASSSNIGLSYTF.

This clonotype has ten or more counts. This sequence joins TRBV28 and TRBJ1-5, with 11 bases lining up with TRBD1. From germline, CDR1 is MDHEN and CDR2 SYDVKM. CDR3 size: 15 residues. The J segment lost 6 bases and the V segment lost 8 bases, leaving 9 bases of the junction unmatched. CDR3 loop: CASQSGQGAIQPQHF. The CDR3 coding sequence is TGTGCCAGCCAGTCAGGACAGGGGGCCATTCAGCCCCAGCATTTT.

In regard to this clonotype: This may be a read error, as it is one base from a much larger clone. This rearrangement joins TRBV30 to TRBJ2-7; TRBD1 aligns across 9 bases. The germline gives CDR1 GTSNPN, CDR2 SVGIG (reference sequence). V shed 5 bases, J shed 7 bases, and the junction held 9 bases outside the gene matches. The CDR3 consists of 13 residues. The CDR3 DNA follows: TGTGCCTGGGGTCGGACAGGGGCTGGGGAGCAGTACTTC. Protein: CAWGRTGAGEQYF.

The V and J genes are TRBV20-1 and TRBJ2-5, with a possible D match to TRBD1 (6 bases). Deletions cut 6 bases from V and 0 bases from J, with 11 bases between. CDR3 size: 13 residues. Germline CDR1 reads DFQATT; CDR2 reads SNEGSKA (reference sequence). Here the CDR3 reads CSATRTDQETQYF. CDR3 in DNA: TGCAGTGCCACCCGGACAGACCAAGAGACCCAGTACTTC.

The gene calls are TRBV6-1 and TRBJ2-5, with D perhaps matching TRBD1 (6 bases). V shed 5 bases and J shed 11 bases, with 21 bases lying between them. Germline loops: CDR1 MNHNS, CDR2 SASEGT. This CDR3 has 14 amino acids. DNA of the CDR3: TGTGCCAGCAGTTACTCGCCAGGGGAAGAGAATCAGTACTTC. Its translation is CASSYSPGEENQYF.

This clonotype was observed a few times. One end of the junction is discordant with germline, which a read error may explain. The CDR3 reads CACSLSAGYETQYF. The CDR3 DNA sequence: TGCGCCTGCAGCCTTTCGGCAGGTTACGAGACCCAGTACTTC. The chain links TRBV4-1 to TRBJ2-5; no definite D call. The CDR3 covers 14 residues. CDR1 and CDR2 (germline): MGHRA, YSYEKL.

Turning to this clonotype: This is likely a read error, given that the CDR3 carries no conserved phenylalanine or tryptophan at its end. CDR3 amino acids: CASSSSGLAGGPGEQYI. CDR3 bases: TGTGCCAGCAGTTCATCGGGACTAGCGGGAGGACCGGGCGAGCAGTACATC. J is TRBJ2-7 and V is TRBV6-6, with 15 bases that match TRBD2. CDR3 size: 17 residues. Per germline, CDR1 MNHNY and CDR2 SVGAGI (reference sequence). J was trimmed by 6 bases and V by 4 bases; bases with no gene match: 10.

This sequence joins TRBV6-2 or TRBV6-3 and TRBJ2-5; 7 nucleotides match TRBD2. Germline V lookup: CDR1 MNHEY, CDR2 SVGEGT. V was clipped by 9 bases and J by 10 bases; unmatched bases: 20. The CDR3 runs 15 residues. CDR3 sequence: CASSPWTRVVRGQYF. CDR3 DNA: TGTGCCAGTAGTCCCTGGACTAGAGTAGTTCGTGGCCAGTACTTC.

To note about this clonotype: A read error may account for a junction end that differs from germline. The V call is TRBV5-4, the J call TRBJ2-5, with D possibly matching TRBD1 (6 bases). The germline V gene has CDR1 SGHNT and CDR2 YYREEE (reference sequence). CDR3 length equals 16 residues. The CDR3 DNA reads as TGTGCCAGCAGCAACGACCGGGACAAGGGACAAGAGATCCAGTACTTC. It is translated as CASSNDRDKGQEIQYF.

V gene TRBV12-3 or TRBV12-4 combines with J gene TRBJ2-3; D unresolved. The CDR3 consists of 15 residues. V was clipped by 2 bases and J by 10 bases, with 19 bases between them. The CDR3 DNA reads as TGTGCCAGCAGTTTAAGAAGGCAGTTAGTGGATGCGCAGTATTTT. This sequence encodes CASSLRRQLVDAQYF.

The V call is TRBV10-3, the J call TRBJ2-1, with D possibly being TRBD1 (5 bases). The last part of the DNA fits TRBJ2-7 better; the J call may be wrong. The CDR3 sequence is 14 residues long. Germline V gene data show CDR1 as ENHRY and CDR2 as SYGVKD. CDR3 loop: CAISESGAADEQYF. CDR3 coding DNA: TGTGCCATCAGTGAATCTGGGGCGGCCGATGAGCAGTACTTC.

Remarks on this clonotype: The junction differs from germline at one of its ends, possibly a read error. The chain is built from TRBV2 and TRBJ2-5, with 7 bases identical to TRBD1. This CDR3 is built from 14 residues. CDR1 and CDR2 (germline): SNHLY, FYNNEI. The CDR3: CASSSTGVVETQNF. CDR3 sequence (DNA): TGTGCCAGCAGCTCAACAGGGGTGGTGGAGACCCAGAACTTC.